One T cell receptor (beta chain) is described in this entry. Produced via immunoSEQ multiplex PCR; TCRdb's table is partial and in-frame only. The sample holds about 150,000 clones; more than 85% are singletons and the top ten take 0.58%. After removal of 2 bases from V and 0 bases from J, the junction contained 4 bases not matched to a gene. Per the germline V gene, CDR1 is MDHEN and CDR2 is SYDVKM. The CDR3 is made up of 16 amino acids. This record belongs to a study of blood T cell repertoires in COVID-19. The material sequenced was peripheral blood. The chain recombines TRBV28 with TRBJ1-5; 7 bases are shared with TRBD1. The clonotype was recovered from a man aged 60-69 years with COVID-19, enrolled during active disease. CDR3: CASSLEGAFSNQPQHF. The CDR3 nucleotides read TGTGCCAGCAGTTTAGAGGGGGCGTTTAGCAATCAGCCCCAGCATTTT.